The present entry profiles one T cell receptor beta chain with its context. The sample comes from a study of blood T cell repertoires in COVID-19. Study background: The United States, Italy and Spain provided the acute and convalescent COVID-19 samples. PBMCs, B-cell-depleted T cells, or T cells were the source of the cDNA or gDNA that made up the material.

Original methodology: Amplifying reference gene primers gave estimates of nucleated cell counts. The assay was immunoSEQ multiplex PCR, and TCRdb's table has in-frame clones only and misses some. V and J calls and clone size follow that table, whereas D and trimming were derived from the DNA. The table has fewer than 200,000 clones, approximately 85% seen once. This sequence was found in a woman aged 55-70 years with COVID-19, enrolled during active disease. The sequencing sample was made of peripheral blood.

DNA for the CDR3: TGTGCCAGCAGCCCCCCAACCACAGGGGTTGAAACTGAAGCTTTCTTT. Translated: CASSPPTTGVETEAFF. This sequence joins TRBV3-1 (or the pseudogene TRBV3-2) and TRBJ1-1; TRBD1 matches 7 bases. Germline trimming cut 4 bases from V and 5 bases from J; bases unmatched to any gene: 13. The CDR3 is made up of 16 amino acids. The V gene's germline CDR1 is LGHDT and CDR2 YNNKEL (reference sequence).